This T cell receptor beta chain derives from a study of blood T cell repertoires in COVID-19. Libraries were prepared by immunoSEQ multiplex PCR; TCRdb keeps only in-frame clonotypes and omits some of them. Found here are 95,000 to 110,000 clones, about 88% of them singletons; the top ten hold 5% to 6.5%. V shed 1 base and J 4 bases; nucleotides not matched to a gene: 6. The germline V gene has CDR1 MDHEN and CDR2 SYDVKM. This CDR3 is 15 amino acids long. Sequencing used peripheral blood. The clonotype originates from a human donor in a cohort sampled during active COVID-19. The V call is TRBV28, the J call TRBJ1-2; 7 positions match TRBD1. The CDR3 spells CASSLSWTGTYGYTF. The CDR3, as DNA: TGTGCCAGCAGTTTATCCTGGACAGGAACCTATGGCTACACCTTC.